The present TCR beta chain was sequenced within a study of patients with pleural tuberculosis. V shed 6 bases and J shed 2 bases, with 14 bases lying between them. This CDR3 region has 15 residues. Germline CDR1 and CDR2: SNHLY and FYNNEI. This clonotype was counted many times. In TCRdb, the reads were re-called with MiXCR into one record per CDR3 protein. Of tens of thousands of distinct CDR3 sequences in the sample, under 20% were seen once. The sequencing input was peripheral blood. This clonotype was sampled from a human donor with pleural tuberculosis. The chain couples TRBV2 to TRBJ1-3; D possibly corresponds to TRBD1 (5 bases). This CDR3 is CASRPGPAPGNTIYF. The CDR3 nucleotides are TGTGCCAGCAGACCGGGACCGGCGCCTGGAAACACCATATATTTT. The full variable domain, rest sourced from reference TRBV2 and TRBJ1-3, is EPEVTQTPSHQVTQMGQEVILRCVPISNHLYFYWYRQILGQKVEFLVSFYNNEISEKSEIFDDQFSVERPDGSNFTLKIRSTKLEDSAMYFCASRPGPAPGNTIYFGEGSWLTVV.